The 20 T cell receptor beta chains listed next were all sequenced from one sample in a study of T cell repertoires in cytomegalovirus infection. Antigen specificity for these receptors is unknown. Using its own MiXCR run on the reads, TCRdb lists one record per CDR3 protein. The sample contains 140,000 to 150,000 distinct CDR3 sequences, more than 30% of which appear only once. The source was CD8+ T cells from cultured PBMCs, collected from culture after CMV antigen stimulation. The receptors originated from a human donor in good health (CMV status not recorded). Some clones in this sample may be carry-over from other donors' samples.

The chain joins TRBV11-2 to TRBJ2-1, with D possibly being TRBD1 or TRBD2 (6 bases each). The CDR3 is made up of 15 amino acids. Trimming left V 0 bases short and J 5 bases short, with 11 bases between. The germline CDR1 and CDR2 sequences are SGHAT and FQNNGV. The DNA for the CDR3 is TGTGCCAGCAGCTTAGAAGGGGGGCCCAACAATGAGCAGTTCTTC. Its translation: CASSLEGGPNNEQFF. The complete variable domain, with remaining parts taken from reference TRBV11-2 and TRBJ2-1, reads EAGVAQSPRYKIIEKRQSVAFWCNPISGHATLYWYQQILGQGPKLLIQFQNNGVVDDSQLPKDRFSAERLKGVDSTLKIQPAKLEDSAVYLCASSLEGGPNNEQFFGPGTRLTVL.

The V and J genes are TRBV11-2 and TRBJ2-6, with 11 bases matching TRBD2. This CDR3 spans 17 amino acids. Germline CDR1 SGHAT, CDR2 FQNNGV. J was trimmed by 2 bases and V by 5 bases; bases with no gene match: 5. The CDR3: CASSPGLAGPGANVLTF. Here the CDR3 DNA reads TGTGCCAGCAGCCCCGGACTAGCGGGTCCTGGGGCCAACGTCCTGACTTTC.

CDR3 protein: CASSLAGGSGELFF. In DNA form, the CDR3 reads TGTGCCAGCAGTTTAGCGGGGGGCTCCGGGGAGCTGTTTTTT. The gene calls are TRBV28 and TRBJ2-2; 8 bases match TRBD2. The junction had 2 bases not matched to a gene; V was cut back by 2 bases and J by 6 bases. The germline gives CDR1 MDHEN, CDR2 SYDVKM. This CDR3 contains 14 residues. The full variable domain, in which reference TRBV28 and TRBJ2-2 provide the parts outside the CDR3, is DVKVTQSSRYLVKRTGEKVFLECVQDMDHENMFWYRQDPGLGLRLIYFSYDVKMKEKGDIPEGYSVSREKKERFSLILESASTNQTSMYLCASSLAGGSGELFFGEGSRLTVL.

This rearrangement joins TRBV14 to TRBJ2-1; possible D gene TRBD2, 7 bases. The CDR3 runs to 18 residues. The V gene lost 1 base and the J gene lost 3 bases, with 19 bases spanning the gap. The germline V gene has CDR1 SGHDN and CDR2 FVKESK. The DNA of the CDR3 is TGTGCCAGCAGCCAAGCTAACCGGGGGCGGGGGTACTACAATGAGCAGTTCTTC. Translating gives CASSQANRGRGYYNEQFF. Looking up the rest from reference TRBV14 and TRBJ2-1 gives the full variable domain: EAGVTQFPSHSVIEKGQTVTLRCDPISGHDNLYWYRRVMGKEIKFLLHFVKESKQDESGMPNNRFLAERTGGTYSTLKVQPAELEDSGVYFCASSQANRGRGYYNEQFFGPGTRLTVL.

The chain employs TRBV5-1 and TRBJ2-2; D remains ambiguous. V gave up 2 bases and J gave up 1 base, with 6 bases separating them. The length of the CDR3 is 14 residues. Germline V gene data show CDR1 as SGHRS and CDR2 as YFSETQ. The CDR3: CASSFYQNTGELFF. Here the CDR3 DNA reads TGCGCCAGCAGCTTCTACCAGAACACCGGGGAGCTGTTTTTT.

This clonotype was detected only a few times. J is TRBJ2-1 and V is TRBV7-9, with D possibly being TRBD2 (5 bases). CDR1 and CDR2 from the germline V gene are SEHNR and FQNEAQ (reference sequence). The CDR3 covers 12 residues. Trimming shortened V by 1 base and J by 15 bases, and 13 bases separated the two germline ends. CDR3 loop: CASSLDPGNRFF. CDR3 nucleotides: TGTGCCAGCAGCTTAGATCCGGGAAATCGGTTCTTC.

The V and J genes are TRBV3-1 and TRBJ2-3, with 7 bases identical to TRBD2. V lost 0 bases to trimming and J lost 1 base; unmatched junction nucleotides: 10. Looked up from germline, CDR1 is LGHDT and CDR2 is YNNKEL (reference sequence). CDR3 length: 18 residues. CDR3 in amino acids: CASSQDWYGGVGTDTQYF. CDR3 nucleotide sequence: TGTGCCAGCAGCCAAGATTGGTATGGGGGGGTCGGCACAGATACGCAGTATTTT.

The V call is TRBV7-9, the J call TRBJ2-1, with a weak D call TRBD1 (6 bases). CDR3 length equals 15 residues. Germline V CDR1 and CDR2: SEHNR, FQNEAQ (reference sequence). Between the trimmed V and J ends, which lost 5 bases and 7 bases, there was a span of 18 bases. CDR3 DNA: TGTGCCAGCAGCGGGGACGGTATTAGGGGGAATGAGCAGTTCTTC. Translated, it gives CASSGDGIRGNEQFF.

This clonotype was counted at least ten times. The CDR3 spells CASNRGIVYGYTF. The CDR3 region has the DNA TGTGCCAGCAACAGGGGCATCGTTTATGGCTACACCTTC. V gene TRBV2 combines with J gene TRBJ1-2, with TRBD1 identical over 7 bases. The CDR3 has 13 residues. J gave up 5 bases and V 7 bases, and 7 bases lay outside the gene matches. Looked up from germline, CDR1 is SNHLY and CDR2 is FYNNEI.

This clonotype has a count of ten or more. The genes are TRBV27 and TRBJ2-7; D could derive from TRBD1 or TRBD2 (5 bases each). V was shortened by 2 bases and J by 6 bases, with 11 bases between the two germline ends. The CDR3 is 13 residues long. Germline CDR1 reads MNHEY; CDR2 reads SMNVEV (reference sequence). CDR3 DNA sequence: TGTGCCAGCAGTTTAATGGGGGTAGGCGAGCAGTACTTC. This codes for CASSLMGVGEQYF.

The CDR3 nucleotides read TGTGCCGCCAGAAGGGACAGGGGGCATGGTGGGGCCAACGTCCTGACTTTC. Translation: CAARRDRGHGGANVLTF. This sequence joins TRBV19 and TRBJ2-6; 12 nucleotides line up with TRBD1. CDR3 length: 17 residues. Germline loops: CDR1 LNHDA, CDR2 SQIVND (reference sequence). J was trimmed by 3 bases and V by 11 bases; bases with no gene match: 11.

This clonotype was observed a few times. The J gene is TRBJ1-1, the V gene TRBV2; 8 bases match TRBD1. The junction had 11 bases not matched to a gene; V was cut back by 8 bases and J by 6 bases. Germline V lookup: CDR1 SNHLY, CDR2 FYNNEI. CDR3 length equals 14 residues. The CDR3 is CASLHGQGLAEAFF. The CDR3 nucleotides read TGTGCCAGCCTGCATGGACAGGGTTTGGCTGAAGCTTTCTTT.

This clonotype was seen a handful of times. The CDR3: CSASPPVLGATGELFF. CDR3 coding DNA: TGCAGTGCTAGTCCCCCGGTCCTAGGGGCCACCGGGGAGCTGTTTTTT. This sequence joins TRBV20-1 and TRBJ2-2; tentatively, D is TRBD1 (5 bases). The CDR3 contains 16 residues. V lost 3 bases to trimming and J lost 4 bases, with 18 bases between them. Germline V lookup: CDR1 DFQATT, CDR2 SNEGSKA (reference sequence).

This clonotype was detected ten times or more. The rearrangement links TRBV6-1 to TRBJ2-7; 14 bases map to TRBD2. The CDR3 is 18 residues long. Per the germline V gene, CDR1 is MNHNS and CDR2 is SASEGT. Germline trimming cut 6 bases from V and 0 bases from J; bases unmatched to any gene: 10. The CDR3 protein is CASRRGLAGVTSSYEQYF. The DNA of the CDR3 is TGTGCCAGCAGAAGGGGACTAGCGGGGGTTACAAGCTCCTACGAGCAGTACTTC.

This clonotype has just a few counts. The chain carries TRBV4-2 and TRBJ1-1; TRBD1 is a possible D gene (6 bases). Germline CDR1 reads LGHNA; CDR2 reads YNFKEQ. V was shortened by 1 base and J by 5 bases, with 11 bases between the two germline ends. The CDR3 runs to 14 residues. CDR3 region: CASSQGQGRTEAFF. As DNA, the CDR3 is TGTGCCAGCAGCCAAGGTCAGGGGAGGACTGAAGCTTTCTTT.

This clonotype was detected a few times. In nucleotides, the CDR3 is TGTGCCAGCAGCCGCCTCCCGGCTGGAGGGGACGAGCAGTACTTC. This translates into CASSRLPAGGDEQYF. This sequence joins TRBV7-9 and TRBJ2-7; D might be TRBD2 (6 bases). V was clipped by 5 bases and J by 5 bases, with 19 bases between them. The V gene's germline CDR1 is SEHNR and CDR2 FQNEAQ (reference sequence). The CDR3 consists of 15 residues. The variable domain in full, with the rest retrieved from reference TRBV7-9 and TRBJ2-7, is DTGVSQNPRHKITKRGQNVTFRCDPISEHNRLYWYRQTLGQGPEFLTYFQNEAQLEKSRLLSDRFSAERPKGSFSTLEIQRTEQGDSAMYLCASSRLPAGGDEQYFGPGTRLTVT.

In this sample, this clonotype turned up a few times. The chain recombines TRBV12-3 or TRBV12-4 with TRBJ2-1, with TRBD2 matching over 10 bases. The CDR3 is 15 residues long. Trimming removed 5 bases from V and 8 bases from J; junction bases left unmatched: 9. DNA of the CDR3: TGTGCCAGCAGTCTTATTAGCGGGGGGCCCGATGAGCAGTTCTTC. It translates to CASSLISGGPDEQFF.

V usage is TRBV5-1 and J usage is TRBJ2-1, with D possibly matching TRBD1 (5 bases). The CDR3 consists of 16 residues. In germline, CDR1 is SGHRS, CDR2 YFSETQ. V lost 7 bases and J lost 2, with 19 bases in between. This CDR3 reads CASRGPGMNTYNEQFF. In nucleotides, the CDR3 is TGCGCCAGCCGCGGCCCAGGGATGAATACCTACAATGAGCAGTTCTTC. The complete variable domain, with remaining parts taken from reference TRBV5-1 and TRBJ2-1, reads KAGVTQTPRYLIKTRGQQVTLSCSPISGHRSVSWYQQTPGQGLQFLFEYFSETQRNKGNFPGRFSGRQFSNSRSEMNVSTLELGDSALYLCASRGPGMNTYNEQFFGPGTRLTVL.

There are a few counts of this clonotype. This CDR3 is CASSLGQGDEQYF. The DNA for the CDR3 is TGTGCCAGCAGCCTGGGACAGGGTGACGAGCAGTACTTC. The V and J genes are TRBV13 and TRBJ2-7; 9 bases match TRBD1. Germline V lookup: CDR1 PRHDT, CDR2 FYEKMQ (reference sequence). The CDR3 extends over 13 amino acids. V dropped 5 bases and J dropped 5; count of bases not matched to a gene: 4.

This clonotype came up a few times. The rearrangement joins TRBV5-1 to TRBJ2-7; unclear D gene. The CDR3 runs to 15 residues. Germline loops: CDR1 SGHRS, CDR2 YFSETQ. V lost 0 bases, J lost 0 bases, and 10 bases lay in between. This CDR3 is CASSLGAYSSYEQYF. CDR3 sequence (DNA): TGCGCCAGCAGCTTGGGAGCGTACAGCTCCTACGAGCAGTACTTC.